Below, 13 T cell receptor beta chains from the same sample are listed, as sequenced in a study of T cell responses to AZD1222 COVID-19 vaccine. Repertoires were generated with immunoSEQ multiplex PCR, while TCRdb's copy carries only in-frame clones and drops some. The sample contains 150,000 to 200,000 clones, around 92% of which appear only once. Sequencing was performed on peripheral blood, taken on day 0 of AZD1222 vaccination. These receptors were taken from an adult in good health.

The V gene is TRBV6-2 or TRBV6-3, the J gene TRBJ1-6; TRBD1 matches at 11 bases. CDR3 length equals 16 residues. The junction had 7 bases not matched to a gene; V was cut back by 5 bases and J by 7 bases. Germline V gene data show CDR1 as MNHEY and CDR2 as SVGEGT. In nucleotides, the CDR3 is TGTGCCAGCAGTACCGTCCGGACAGGGGGCAATTCACCCCTCCACTTT. Protein sequence: CASSTVRTGGNSPLHF.

The gene calls are TRBV7-2 and TRBJ1-6; 7 bases are a match to TRBD1. Germline values: CDR1 SGHTA, CDR2 FQGNSA. V lost 5 bases to trimming and J lost 7 bases; unmatched junction nucleotides: 8. This CDR3 spans 15 amino acids. This CDR3 is CASSEGARGNSPLHF. The DNA for the CDR3 is TGTGCCAGCAGCGAGGGGGCGCGAGGAAATTCACCCCTCCACTTT.

The CDR3 loop is CASSPRDRVTGNTIYF. The CDR3 bases are TGTGCCAGCTCACCGCGGGACAGGGTAACTGGAAACACCATATATTTT. The rearrangement uses TRBV18 and TRBJ1-3; TRBD1 aligns across 9 bases. V trimming: 3 bases; J trimming: 2 bases; junction bases outside the gene matches: 5. The CDR3 covers 16 residues. CDR1 is KGHSH, CDR2 LQKENI, per germline.

This clone was seen just once. The J gene is TRBJ2-1, the V gene TRBV13; D gene uncertain. Deletions cut 5 bases from V and 4 bases from J, with 9 bases between. Germline V gives CDR1 PRHDT, CDR2 FYEKMQ (reference sequence). This CDR3 has 13 amino acids. The CDR3 DNA is TGTGCCAGCAGCCCCGGACGGTACAATGAGCAGTTCTTC. This gives the protein CASSPGRYNEQFF.

V gene TRBV5-1 combines with J gene TRBJ2-7, with D hard to call. Germline V CDR1 and CDR2: SGHRS, YFSETQ. The CDR3 contains 16 residues. Trimming pared 4 bases from V and 2 bases from J, leaving 19 bases between. Here the CDR3 reads CASSHVLGGEPYEQYF. The CDR3 nucleotides are TGCGCCAGCAGCCACGTCTTAGGTGGCGAGCCCTACGAGCAGTACTTC.

The rearrangement joins TRBV23-1 to TRBJ1-2; D remains unclear. TRBV23-1 is reported as an ORF; its role is uncertain. V was shortened by 0 bases and J by 6 bases, with 26 bases between the two germline ends. The CDR3 loop spans 19 amino acids. The CDR3 coding sequence is TGCGCCAGCAGTCAATCCATGCCCGACCCCAAGGTTGCGGGCGATGGCTACACCTTC. Amino acid sequence: CASSQSMPDPKVAGDGYTF.

In its sample, this clone was seen once. The chain recombines TRBV5-1 with TRBJ2-1; 7 bases line up with TRBD2. The germline V gene has CDR1 SGHRS and CDR2 YFSETQ. Trimming took 4 bases from V and 3 from J; bases not matched to a gene: 4. There are 14 residues in the CDR3. The CDR3 sequence is CASSQGTNYNEQFF. Here the CDR3 DNA reads TGCGCCAGCAGCCAAGGGACTAACTACAATGAGCAGTTCTTC.

The chain couples TRBV9 to TRBJ1-2, with D possibly matching TRBD1 (6 bases). CDR1 is SGDLS and CDR2 is YYNGEE in the germline V gene. V was shortened by 0 bases and J by 2 bases, with 29 bases between the two germline ends. The CDR3 has 21 residues. CDR3 sequence reads: CASSVERPGQKSEWPNYGYTF. CDR3 coding DNA: TGTGCCAGCAGCGTAGAAAGGCCGGGACAAAAATCAGAGTGGCCGAACTATGGCTACACCTTC.

The genes are TRBV3-1 (or the pseudogene TRBV3-2) and TRBJ1-6; 7 bases are a match to TRBD1. Germline CDR1 is LGHDT and CDR2 is YNNKEL (reference sequence). J lost 4 bases, V lost 1 base, and 4 bases had no gene match. This CDR3 spans 16 amino acids. The CDR3 reads CASSQGTGVYNSPLHF. Written as DNA, the CDR3 is TGTGCCAGCAGCCAAGGAACAGGGGTGTATAATTCACCCCTCCACTTT.

This chain links TRBV19 with TRBJ2-3, with 11 positions matching TRBD2. The V segment lost 5 bases and the J segment 2 bases; nucleotides outside the gene matches: 6. Germline CDR1 reads LNHDA; CDR2 reads SQIVND (reference sequence). The CDR3 consists of 16 residues. Here the CDR3 reads CASSFGTSGYTDTQYF. CDR3 bases: TGTGCCAGTAGTTTTGGGACTAGCGGCTACACAGATACGCAGTATTTT.

V is TRBV11-2 and J is TRBJ2-2, with D perhaps TRBD1 (6 bases). CDR3 length: 15 residues. Germline V CDR1 and CDR2: SGHAT, FQNNGV. V was trimmed by 5 bases and J by 4 bases, leaving 14 bases between them. The CDR3 DNA reads TGTGCCAGCAGCCGAGACAGGTTGGGCACCGGGGAGCTGTTTTTT. It yields the protein CASSRDRLGTGELFF. The full variable domain, its missing parts supplied by reference TRBV11-2 and TRBJ2-2, is EAGVAQSPRYKIIEKRQSVAFWCNPISGHATLYWYQQILGQGPKLLIQFQNNGVVDDSQLPKDRFSAERLKGVDSTLKIQPAKLEDSAVYLCASSRDRLGTGELFFGEGSRLTVL.

This clone showed up just a few times. The sample contains more than one DNA sequence encoding this CDR3. The rearrangement joins TRBV28 to TRBJ2-1; 7 bases are a match to TRBD2. V lost 5 bases to trimming and J lost 0 bases; unmatched junction nucleotides: 1. This CDR3 is built from 14 residues. The germline CDR1 and CDR2 sequences are MDHEN and SYDVKM. The CDR3 bases are TGTGCCAGCAGTCCGGGGGGCTCCTACAATGAGCAGTTCTTC. This gives the protein CASSPGGSYNEQFF.

The chain links TRBV6-4 to TRBJ1-2; possible D gene TRBD1, 5 bases. V was pared by 2 bases and J by 6 bases, with 10 bases between. Per germline, CDR1 MRHNA and CDR2 SNTAGT. The CDR3 has 13 residues. The chain's CDR3 is CASSDGGDDGYTF. As DNA, the CDR3 is TGTGCCAGCAGTGACGGGGGGGACGATGGCTACACCTTC.